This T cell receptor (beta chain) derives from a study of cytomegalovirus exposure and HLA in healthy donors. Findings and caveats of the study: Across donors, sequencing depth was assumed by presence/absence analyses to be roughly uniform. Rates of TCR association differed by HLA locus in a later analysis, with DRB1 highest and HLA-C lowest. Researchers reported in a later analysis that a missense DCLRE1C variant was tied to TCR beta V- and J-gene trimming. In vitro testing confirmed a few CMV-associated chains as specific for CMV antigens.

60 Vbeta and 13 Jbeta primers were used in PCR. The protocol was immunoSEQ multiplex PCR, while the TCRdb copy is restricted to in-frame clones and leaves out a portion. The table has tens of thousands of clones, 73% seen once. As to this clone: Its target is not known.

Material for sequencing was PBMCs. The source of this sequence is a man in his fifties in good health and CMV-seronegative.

CDR3 sequence: CASSLDGWNYGYTF. The DNA for the CDR3 is TGTGCCAGCAGCCTAGACGGGTGGAACTATGGCTACACCTTC. V usage is TRBV7-8 and J usage is TRBJ1-2, with D uncertain. Trimming pared 5 bases from V and 2 bases from J, leaving 12 bases between. Germline V gene data show CDR1 as SGHVS and CDR2 as FQNEAQ. The length of the CDR3 is 14 residues.